One TCR beta chain is described in this entry. Its antigen is unknown. These data belong to a study of T cell repertoires in cytomegalovirus infection. Across the whole study: The public TCR beta signatures pointed to both CMV infection and matching HLA type.

The study, taken as a whole, reports: Ex vivo, HLA-C-restricted CMV-specific TCR beta clonotypes prevailed over the rest of the response.

V gave up 3 bases and J gave up 4 bases; unmatched junction bases: 5. This CDR3 region has 16 residues. Germline V CDR1 and CDR2: LGHDT, YNNKEL (reference sequence). TCRdb fed the reads into MiXCR, producing one record per CDR3 protein. The sample includes 250,000 or so distinct CDR3 sequences, approximately 15% of them seen just once. The TCR comes from a human donor in good health (CMV status not recorded). Some clones in this sample may be carry-over from other donors' samples. What was sequenced was CD8+ T cells from PBMCs. The chain uses TRBV3-1 and TRBJ2-3; 12 bases are a match to TRBD2. Here the CDR3 DNA reads TGTGCCAGCAGCCAGTTACTAGCGGGGGGCCCAGATACGCAGTATTTT. It yields the protein CASSQLLAGGPDTQYF.